The sequence of this TCR beta chain was determined in a study of blood T cell repertoires in COVID-19. CDR1 SGDLS and CDR2 YYNGEE come from the germline V gene. This CDR3 spans 15 amino acids. V gave up 4 bases and J gave up 4 bases; unmatched junction bases: 7. Here immunoSEQ multiplex PCR was the method, and the copy in TCRdb shows in-frame clones only, minus some. Of about 56,000 clones in the sample, approximately 89% are singletons; the top ten hold roughly 43%. The chain has TRBV9 and TRBJ2-5; 10 bases are shared with TRBD2. Specimen: peripheral blood. The sequence derives from an older woman with COVID-19, enrolled during active disease. This CDR3 reads CASSTPAGGGETQYF. Here the CDR3 DNA reads TGTGCCAGCAGCACCCCAGCGGGGGGGGGAGAGACCCAGTACTTC.